This TCR beta chain was recovered during a study of blood T cell repertoires in COVID-19 (dated by TCRdb to about 2020). Some background on the complete study: Collaborator samples came from the United States, Italy and Spain and covered acute and convalescent phases of COVID-19. Where HLA class I and class II types were available, the types were taken from metadata supplied by the sample provider, not from assay-based typing. The repertoires were released in a freely available public database meant as a resource for research on the immune response to SARS-CoV-2. The sample metadata nearly always contained a de-identified subject ID, COVID-19 status, age in years and sex. The samples were drawn from the first 160 participants of the ongoing ImmuneRACE study and from 1,254 subjects provided by 6 global collaborators. The dataset comprised deeply sampled blood TCRbeta repertoires from subjects exposed to, actively infected with, or recovered from COVID-19. The material from the prospective study consisted of cDNA or gDNA derived from T cells, B-cell-depleted T cells, or PBMCs.

TCRbeta CDR3 regions were amplified from genomic DNA by means of the immunoSEQ Assay, a bias-controlled multiplex PCR. The authors processed their data as follows. The number of nucleated cells in each sample was estimated from the amplification of reference gene primers within the assay. Sequence reads were collapsed and filtered to measure the absolute abundance of every unique TCRbeta CDR3 rearrangement. For each sample, productive Simpson clonality was calculated by taking the square root of Simpson's diversity index across productive rearrangements. The table was pulled from immuneACCESS by TCRdb, which kept in-frame rearrangements only. Such tables lose some clones; where checked, under half of the loss comes from unresolved V genes, and the rest has no known cause. Clone size and the V and J calls come from that table; the DNA yielded D and trimming. This sample is represented by around 39,000 clones; roughly 88% of them were singletons. The ten largest account for 6.5% to 9% of the sample.

As for this clone: This clone's antigen is unknown. Within one base of it there is no much larger clone, and no base qualities were kept.

Each collaborating institution followed its own protocols to collect whole blood in K2EDTA tubes. For TCRbeta analysis, collaborator samples were shipped as frozen whole blood, as isolated PBMCs, or as DNA extracted from either sample type. The CDR3 spans 13 residues, from the cysteine through the phenylalanine. Only the CDR3 DNA stays, 39 bases, in frame from base 1. V is pared back by 1 base and J by 7 bases, with 8 bases lying between the germline termini. The germline V gene sets CDR1 to SGHRS and CDR2 to YFSETQ. The full study reports these points: Clinical and demographic metadata were provided uncurated, with the amount varying by source and participant.

Sample: peripheral blood. This TCR derives from a man in his 60s with active COVID-19. Recombination linked TRBV5-1 to TRBJ2-2, with the D gene too uncertain to name. The DNA reads TGCGCCAGCAGCTTGCCCCGTAACGGGGAGCTGTTTTTT. The translation is CASSLPRNGELFF.